The present entry profiles one TCR beta chain with its context. As yet, its antigen is unknown. CDR3 size: 15 residues. It was across several immunoSEQ plates that each subset's genomic DNA was evenly split. Only in-frame clones appear in the TCRdb table, and some are missing; sequencing was by immunoSEQ multiplex PCR. Among millions of clones, 90% to 95% were seen once, and the ten largest hold 0.11% to 0.15%. These data come from a study of shared clonotypes between healthy human individuals. Study conclusions and caveats: Rarefaction revealed incomplete sorted-subset sequencing despite large depth.

The rearrangement joins TRBV21-1 to TRBJ2-5; the D segment call TRBD2 is taken from the table without a DNA check. TRBV21-1 is reported as a pseudogene. The receptor's source is a man between 18 and 35 years old in good health. The sequenced sample consisted of naive CD4+ T cells sorted from blood. As to subset: CD45RA+ positively selected. CDR3 loop: CASTPSRGGCETQYF. The DNA for the CDR3 is TGTGCCAGCACCCCCTCGAGGGGAGGGTGCGAGACCCAGTACTTC.